This record concerns one T cell receptor (beta chain) sequence. The antigen remains undetermined. Sequenced by immunoSEQ multiplex PCR; TCRdb stores in-frame clones only, minus some. This table has approximately 18,000 clones, approximately 77% appearing once. This entry comes from a study of T cell repertoires in ileal Crohn's disease. At the level of the study: Postoperative therapy was given to about half: roughly twelve thiopurines, about 20 anti-TNF agents.

The CDR3 is made up of 11 amino acids. Time point specified: neoterminal ileum biopsy at postoperative endoscopy, about 6 months after surgery. Study-level results: Clonality above 26.8% at surgery always came with endoscopic recurrence.

The V call is TRBV21-1, the J call TRBJ1-1; the D segment call TRBD1 is taken from the table without a DNA check. TRBV21-1 constitutes a pseudogene. The sequence was collected from an adult with Crohn's disease. Material for sequencing was ileal tissue. CDR3: CASRQNTEAFF. In DNA form, the CDR3 reads TGTGCCAGCAGACAGAACACTGAAGCTTTCTTT.